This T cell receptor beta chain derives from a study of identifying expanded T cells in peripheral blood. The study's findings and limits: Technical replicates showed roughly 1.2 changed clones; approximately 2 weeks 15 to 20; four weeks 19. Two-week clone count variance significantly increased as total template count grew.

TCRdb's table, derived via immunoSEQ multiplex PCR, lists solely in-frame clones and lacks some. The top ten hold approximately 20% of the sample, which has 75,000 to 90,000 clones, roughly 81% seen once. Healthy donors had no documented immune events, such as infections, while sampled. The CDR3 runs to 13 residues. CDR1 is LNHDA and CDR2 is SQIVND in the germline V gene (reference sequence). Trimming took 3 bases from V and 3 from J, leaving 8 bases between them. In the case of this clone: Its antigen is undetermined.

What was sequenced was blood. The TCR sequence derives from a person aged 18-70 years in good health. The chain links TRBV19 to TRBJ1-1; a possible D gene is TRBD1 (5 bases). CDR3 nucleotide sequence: TGTGCCAGTAGTATGGGGGAGGACACTGAAGCTTTCTTT. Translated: CASSMGEDTEAFF.